These 21 T cell receptor beta chains share one sample of origin, sequenced in a study of shared clonotypes between healthy human individuals. Measured with immunoSEQ multiplex PCR; TCRdb has only the in-frame clones, and not every one. Among more than 2 million clones listed, around 95% were seen once. Sequenced material: naive CD4+ T cells sorted from blood. Subset here: CD45RA+ positively selected. All receptors come from a man in his late teens or twenties in good health.

This chain joins TRBV5-1 and TRBJ1-1; 7 bases are a match to TRBD1. The germline V gene has CDR1 SGHRS and CDR2 YFSETQ. There are 13 residues in the CDR3. The V and J ends lost 3 bases and 8 bases, in that order; junction bases with no gene match: 7. CDR3 region: CASSSTGPEEAFF. CDR3 in DNA: TGCGCCAGCAGCTCGACAGGGCCGGAAGAAGCTTTCTTT.

This chain uses TRBV10-3 with TRBJ2-1, with D unresolved. Germline V gives CDR1 ENHRY, CDR2 SYGVKD. V gave up 3 bases and J gave up 5 bases, with 17 bases separating them. This CDR3 has 16 residues. In DNA, the CDR3 is TGTGCCATCAGTGAAGACAAGCCCAGGAACGACAATGAGCAGTTCTTC. It encodes CAISEDKPRNDNEQFF.

The sample holds one count of this clone. The V gene is TRBV7-9, the J gene TRBJ2-7; D is possibly TRBD1 (5 bases). The ends were cut back, 5 bases at V and 5 bases at J, with 16 bases in the middle. This CDR3 has 14 residues. Germline lookup yields CDR1 SEHNR and CDR2 FQNEAQ (reference sequence). CDR3 nucleotide sequence: TGTGCCAGCAGCGTCGGCAGGGTTTCCCACGAGCAGTACTTC. Translated: CASSVGRVSHEQYF. The full variable domain, completed using reference TRBV7-9 and TRBJ2-7, is DTGVSQNPRHKITKRGQNVTFRCDPISEHNRLYWYRQTLGQGPEFLTYFQNEAQLEKSRLLSDRFSAERPKGSFSTLEIQRTEQGDSAMYLCASSVGRVSHEQYFGPGTRLTVT.

On this clone itself: Distinct nucleotide sequences in the sample also encode this CDR3. The chain has TRBV9 and TRBJ2-3; a weak D match, TRBD2 (6 bases). The CDR3 loop spans 12 amino acids. V shed 4 bases and J shed 4 bases, with 7 bases lying between them. Germline CDR1 is SGDLS and CDR2 is YYNGEE. The CDR3 spells CASSPGADTQYF. In DNA form, the CDR3 reads TGTGCCAGCAGCCCGGGGGCAGATACGCAGTATTTT.

The V gene is TRBV6-1, the J gene TRBJ1-2, with 11 bases matching TRBD1. The V segment lost 6 bases and the J segment 7 bases; nucleotides outside the gene matches: 4. The germline CDR1 and CDR2 sequences are MNHNS and SASEGT. The CDR3 contains 13 residues. CDR3 in DNA: TGTGCCAGCAGCTCCGGGACAGGGGGTGGCTACACCTTC. This encodes CASSSGTGGGYTF.

The V and J genes are TRBV5-4 and TRBJ2-5; unclear D gene. This CDR3 is 13 amino acids long. V lost 4 bases and J lost 5, with 12 bases in between. Germline CDR1 reads SGHNT; CDR2 reads YYREEE (reference sequence). The CDR3 region has the DNA TGTGCCAGCAGCCGTGATCCTGGGGAGACCCAGTACTTC. Its translation: CASSRDPGETQYF.

The CDR3: CASSVGPLAGATDTQYF. The CDR3 nucleotides read TGTGCCAGCAGCGTGGGGCCCTTAGCGGGAGCAACAGATACGCAGTATTTT. The chain links TRBV7-2 to TRBJ2-3, with TRBD2 identical over 9 bases. This CDR3 has 17 residues. Germline V gene lookup returns CDR1 SGHTA and CDR2 FQGNSA. Trimming cost V 5 bases and J 3 bases; bases outside gene matches: 12.

This clone was seen just once. One end of the junction is discordant with germline, which a read error may explain. Distinct nucleotide sequences in the sample also encode this CDR3. The genes are TRBV7-2 and TRBJ2-1; 11 bases map to TRBD2. This CDR3 is 15 amino acids long. From germline, CDR1 is SGHTA and CDR2 FQGNSA. The CDR3 sequence is CASSVAGGPYNEQFF. The CDR3, as DNA: TGTGCCAGCAGCGTAGCGGGAGGGCCTTACAATGAGCAGTTCTTC.

This chain links TRBV18 with TRBJ1-5; perhaps TRBD1 as D (6 bases). The V and J ends lost 0 bases and 0 bases respectively, with 9 bases between them. Germline V gene sequence: CDR1 KGHSH, CDR2 LQKENI. The CDR3 contains 16 residues. The CDR3 loop reads CASSPPGHYSNQPQHF. CDR3 bases: TGTGCCAGCTCACCACCGGGACACTATAGCAATCAGCCCCAGCATTTT.

This rearrangement joins TRBV18 to TRBJ1-1; D not resolved. V was clipped by 2 bases and J by 2 bases, with 18 bases between them. The germline V gene has CDR1 KGHSH and CDR2 LQKENI. The CDR3 spans 17 residues. CDR3 bases: TGTGCCAGCTCACCAGGGATAACGATGGGCCCTAACACTGAAGCTTTCTTT. Translated, it gives CASSPGITMGPNTEAFF.

The chain recombines TRBV7-2 with TRBJ2-1; D not resolved. This CDR3 comprises 16 residues. CDR1 SGHTA and CDR2 FQGNSA come from the germline V gene. V was cut by 5 bases and J by 4 bases, with 18 bases left in between. The CDR3 loop reads CASSPVAIPIYNEQFF. The CDR3 DNA reads TGTGCCAGCAGCCCCGTAGCAATTCCTATATACAATGAGCAGTTCTTC.

This chain connects TRBV2 to TRBJ2-7; 9 bases are a match to TRBD1. This CDR3 has 14 amino acids. The junction had 9 bases not matched to a gene; V was cut back by 6 bases and J by 6 bases. Germline assignment: CDR1 SNHLY and CDR2 FYNNEI. Here the CDR3 reads CASSPGQGLVEQYF. The CDR3, as DNA: TGTGCCAGCAGCCCCGGACAGGGGTTGGTCGAGCAGTACTTC.

This clone appeared once. The chain recombines TRBV4-2 with TRBJ1-2, with 8 bases fitting TRBD1. The J segment lost 3 bases and the V segment lost 1 base, leaving 7 bases of the junction unmatched. CDR3 length equals 16 residues. The germline CDR1 and CDR2 sequences are LGHNA and YNFKEQ. The CDR3, as DNA: TGTGCCAGCAGCCAAGGGACAGGGCAGATGGACTATGGCTACACCTTC. Encoded protein: CASSQGTGQMDYGYTF.

The chain combines TRBV27 with TRBJ2-5; 7 bases fit TRBD2. Germline V gene sequence: CDR1 MNHEY, CDR2 SMNVEV (reference sequence). The CDR3 covers 15 residues. The V and J ends lost 2 bases and 0 bases, in that order; junction bases with no gene match: 3. The CDR3 region is CASSLGRGNQETQYF. The CDR3 bases are TGTGCCAGCAGTTTAGGGCGGGGGAACCAAGAGACCCAGTACTTC.

The chain links TRBV30 to TRBJ1-4; a weak D match, TRBD1 (5 bases). The V and J ends lost 0 bases and 8 bases respectively, with 13 bases between them. CDR1 and CDR2 (germline): GTSNPN, SVGIG (reference sequence). The CDR3 spans 14 residues. The CDR3 reads CAWSVAGPREKLFF. CDR3 DNA: TGTGCCTGGAGTGTGGCAGGGCCCCGCGAAAAACTGTTTTTT.

The table lists this clone with a count of one. Written as DNA, the CDR3 is TGTGCCAGCAGTTCCAAGGGAATAATCTCCTACGAGCAGTACTTC. Its translation: CASSSKGIISYEQYF. The genes are TRBV28 and TRBJ2-7; D is ambiguous. V was clipped by 4 bases and J by 0 bases, with 13 bases between them. The CDR3 totals 15 residues. The germline V gene encodes CDR1 MDHEN and CDR2 SYDVKM.

In the case of this clone: Other DNA sequences in this specimen translate into the identical CDR3. The chain is built from TRBV6-1 and TRBJ1-5; perhaps TRBD1 as D (6 bases). V lost 7 bases to trimming and J lost 0 bases, with 10 bases between them. The CDR3 sequence is 14 residues long. CDR1 is MNHNS and CDR2 is SASEGT in the germline V gene. CDR3 in amino acids: CASTSGASNQPQHF. The CDR3 nucleotides are TGTGCCAGCACGTCAGGGGCTAGCAATCAGCCCCAGCATTTT.

The gene calls are TRBV10-3 and TRBJ2-7, with TRBD2 identical over 7 bases. The V gene's germline CDR1 is ENHRY and CDR2 SYGVKD. V lost 4 bases and J lost 2; bases outside the gene matches: 14. CDR3 size: 17 residues. This CDR3 is CAISGGSRETTPYEQYF. The CDR3 DNA sequence: TGTGCCATCAGTGGGGGATCGCGGGAGACTACCCCCTACGAGCAGTACTTC.

The chain carries TRBV4-1 and TRBJ1-3; D unclear. This CDR3 is 15 amino acids long. V lost 0 bases and J lost 4, with 10 bases in between. CDR1 MGHRA and CDR2 YSYEKL come from the germline V gene. CDR3 DNA: TGCGCCAGCAGCCAAGATCGGGGAGTGGGAAACACCATATATTTT. Encoded protein: CASSQDRGVGNTIYF.

The DNA for the CDR3 is TGTGCCAGTAGTATTGAACAGGGGAGGTACAATGAGCAGTTCTTC. As protein: CASSIEQGRYNEQFF. The gene calls are TRBV19 and TRBJ2-1, with TRBD1 as a possible D gene (7 bases). This CDR3 spans 15 amino acids. Germline CDR1 and CDR2: LNHDA and SQIVND (reference sequence). Trimming removed 3 bases from V and 4 bases from J, with 13 bases in between.

The J gene is TRBJ1-4, the V gene TRBV6-5; TRBD1 matches at 10 bases. The CDR3 has 15 residues. The V gene's germline CDR1 is MNHEY and CDR2 SVGAGI. J gave up 5 bases and V 4 bases, and 4 bases lay outside the gene matches. As DNA, the CDR3 is TGTGCCAGCAGTTTCCGGACAGGGGGGAATGAAAAACTGTTTTTT. Translation: CASSFRTGGNEKLFF.